This note documents a single TCR beta chain sequence. Sequencing was performed with immunoSEQ multiplex PCR; in TCRdb, only in-frame clones are kept and a portion is missing. The sample lists tens of thousands of clones, around 80% seen once, with about 7.8% in the top ten. Relapse after autologous stem cell transplantation occurred in every patient, and brentuximab vedotin exposure varied. The sample originates from a study of PD-1 blockade in classical Hodgkin lymphoma. Turning to the study itself: Nivolumab was administered to patients intravenously at 3 mg/kg every 2 weeks.

Germline CDR1 SGHRS, CDR2 YFSETQ. This CDR3 has 17 residues. Trimming cost V 4 bases and J 0 bases; bases outside gene matches: 3. Here the sequenced sample was peripheral blood mononuclear cells (PBMCs), taken before the second cycle of nivolumab. This sequence joins TRBV5-1 and TRBJ2-2, with TRBD2 matching over 13 bases. The receptor was derived from a human donor with classical Hodgkin lymphoma. CDR3 coding DNA: TGCGCCAGCAGCCGGACTAGCGGGGGTTCGAACACCGGGGAGCTGTTTTTT. Residues: CASSRTSGGSNTGELFF.